The entry that follows covers one T cell receptor beta chain sequence. The germline V and J ends were trimmed by 6 bases and 4 bases, with 15 bases remaining between them. CDR1 and CDR2 from the germline V gene are MDHEN and SYDVKM. The CDR3 is 14 amino acids. The data were obtained in a study of T cells in localized non-small cell lung cancer. Method: immunoSEQ multiplex PCR; TCRdb's copy keeps in-frame clones and lacks some. The table includes approximately 61,000 clones, more than 80% detected once. This chain joins TRBV28 and TRBJ1-1, with no clear D. The clonotype was recovered from a woman between 35 and 70 years old with stage I lung adenocarcinoma. The sequencing used peripheral blood, collected before any cancer treatment. CDR3 sequence (DNA): TGTGCCAGCAGGCCGACGTACCGGTCCACTGAAGCTTTCTTT. It encodes CASRPTYRSTEAFF.